This entry lists 19 T cell receptor beta chains sequenced from one sample in a study of T cell responses to AZD1222 COVID-19 vaccine. Only in-frame clones appear in the TCRdb table, and some are missing; sequencing was by immunoSEQ multiplex PCR. The sample lists about 130,000 clones, around 90% occurring once. The sequenced sample was peripheral blood, obtained on day 0 of AZD1222 vaccination. The receptors were gathered from an adult in good health.

The genes are TRBV4-3 and TRBJ2-1; no clear D gene. Germline V gene sequence: CDR1 LGHNA, CDR2 YSLEER. The CDR3 spans 11 residues. Trimming removed 6 bases from V and 4 bases from J, with 4 bases in between. The CDR3 sequence: CASRLYNEQFF. In nucleotides, the CDR3 is TGCGCCAGCAGGCTGTACAATGAGCAGTTCTTC.

The chain couples TRBV5-8 to TRBJ2-3; tentatively, D is TRBD2 (5 bases). The CDR3 runs 12 residues. The germline CDR1 and CDR2 sequences are SGHTS and YDEGEE. V dropped 4 bases and J dropped 5 bases, with 8 bases sitting between them. The CDR3 reads CASSGRGDTQYF. The CDR3 DNA reads as TGTGCCAGCAGCGGGAGAGGAGATACGCAGTATTTT.

The chain uses TRBV4-1 and TRBJ2-5; the match to TRBD2 covers 11 bases. The CDR3 length is 13 residues. V lost 11 bases to trimming and J lost 5 bases; unmatched junction nucleotides: 7. Germline lookup yields CDR1 MGHRA and CDR2 YSYEKL. CDR3: CASDSGRAETQYF. As DNA, the CDR3 is TGCGCCTCCGATAGCGGGAGGGCGGAGACCCAGTACTTC.

This chain connects TRBV24-1 to TRBJ2-5; 7 bases align to TRBD1. In germline, CDR1 is KGHDR, CDR2 SFDVKD. V lost 0 bases and J lost 5; bases outside the gene matches: 11. The CDR3 length is 17 residues. CDR3 in amino acids: CATSDLPPGQNWETQYF. The CDR3 DNA reads as TGTGCCACCAGTGATTTGCCTCCGGGACAGAATTGGGAGACCCAGTACTTC.

The rearrangement links TRBV10-1 to TRBJ2-1; D gene ambiguous. The CDR3 loop spans 12 amino acids. The germline V gene has CDR1 WNHNN and CDR2 SYGVQD (reference sequence). V gave up 2 bases and J gave up 10 bases, with 9 bases separating them. This chain's CDR3 is CASSEHWEEQFF. Written as DNA, the CDR3 is TGCGCCAGCAGTGAGCATTGGGAAGAGCAGTTCTTC.

This clone showed up just a few times. The chain is built from TRBV5-8 and TRBJ2-1; a possible D gene is TRBD1 (6 bases). Trimming shortened V by 4 bases and J by 14 bases, and 16 bases separated the two germline ends. CDR3 length: 12 residues. Per the germline V gene, CDR1 is SGHTS and CDR2 is YDEGEE. In DNA, the CDR3 is TGTGCCAGCAGCCTGGACAGTAATAGGGAGTTCTTC. Its protein is CASSLDSNREFF.

The V gene is TRBV5-1, the J gene TRBJ2-1; the match to TRBD2 covers 7 bases. This CDR3 comprises 16 residues. Germline CDR1 and CDR2: SGHRS and YFSETQ. Trimming cost V 0 bases and J 3 bases; bases outside gene matches: 6. CDR3 sequence: CASSLVLAVSYNEQFF. The DNA of the CDR3 is TGCGCCAGCAGCTTGGTCCTAGCGGTGAGCTACAATGAGCAGTTCTTC. Complete variable domain (other parts from reference TRBV5-1 and TRBJ2-1): KAGVTQTPRYLIKTRGQQVTLSCSPISGHRSVSWYQQTPGQGLQFLFEYFSETQRNKGNFPGRFSGRQFSNSRSEMNVSTLELGDSALYLCASSLVLAVSYNEQFFGPGTRLTVL.

The V and J genes are TRBV10-2 and TRBJ2-2, with no clear D. This CDR3 is built from 11 residues. CDR1 and CDR2 from the germline V gene are WSHSY and SAAADI. The germline V and J ends were trimmed by 8 bases and 4 bases, with 5 bases remaining between them. CDR3 nucleotides: TGCGCCAGCTGGGGCACCGGGGAGCTGTTTTTT. Residues: CASWGTGELFF.

This chain links TRBV2 with TRBJ1-2; D gene unclear. Per germline, CDR1 SNHLY and CDR2 FYNNEI. The length of the CDR3 is 15 residues. V shed 3 bases and J shed 8 bases, with 19 bases lying between them. Written as DNA, the CDR3 is TGTGCCAGCAGTGAGGGGAATTTCGGTGTCGGCGGCTACACCTTC. Encoded protein: CASSEGNFGVGGYTF.

The rearrangement joins TRBV16 to TRBJ2-7, with TRBD2 matching 14 bases. The CDR3 runs 16 residues. Germline V lookup: CDR1 KGHSY, CDR2 FQNENV. The ends lost 5 bases at V and 4 bases at J; junction bases unmatched: 7. This chain's CDR3 is CASSTSGTSGSYEQYF. DNA of the CDR3: TGTGCCAGCAGCACCTCCGGGACTAGCGGGAGTTACGAGCAGTACTTC.

The rearrangement joins TRBV10-2 to TRBJ2-5, with 12 bases aligning to TRBD2. The V and J ends lost 6 bases and 5 bases, in that order; junction bases with no gene match: 7. The CDR3 loop spans 15 amino acids. Looked up from germline, CDR1 is WSHSY and CDR2 is SAAADI. The CDR3 bases are TGCGCCAGCAGGGGCTTGACTAGCGGGAGCGAGACCCAGTACTTC. Its protein is CASRGLTSGSETQYF.

The chain carries TRBV7-9 and TRBJ1-2, with D tentatively TRBD1 (5 bases). The germline V gene encodes CDR1 SEHNR and CDR2 FQNEAQ (reference sequence). CDR3 size: 13 residues. The V end lost 3 bases, the J end lost 5 bases, and 10 bases lay between the germline ends. The CDR3 here is CASSFTGSYGYTF. The CDR3 DNA follows: TGTGCCAGCAGCTTCACAGGATCGTATGGCTACACCTTC.

This chain joins TRBV18 and TRBJ2-7; D is ambiguous. Trimming took off 5 bases at V and 1 base at J, with 9 bases between the two ends. This CDR3 contains 13 residues. Germline loops: CDR1 KGHSH, CDR2 LQKENI. CDR3 region: CASSKVGSYEQYF. CDR3 sequence (DNA): TGTGCCAGCTCAAAGGTAGGGTCCTACGAGCAGTACTTC.

The chain employs TRBV6-5 and TRBJ2-3; 7 nucleotides align to TRBD2. The junction had 6 bases not matched to a gene; V was cut back by 2 bases and J by 4 bases. CDR3 length: 15 residues. The germline CDR1 and CDR2 sequences are MNHEY and SVGAGI. The CDR3 here is CASSYGGGPSDTQYF. CDR3 DNA: TGTGCCAGCAGTTACGGGGGAGGGCCATCAGATACGCAGTATTTT.

The genes are TRBV10-3 and TRBJ1-5; D gene unclear. This CDR3 region has 13 residues. Trimming pared 7 bases from V and 7 bases from J, leaving 14 bases between. Germline loops: CDR1 ENHRY, CDR2 SYGVKD. The CDR3 region is CAIKEGQGQPQHF. Here the CDR3 DNA reads TGTGCCATCAAAGAAGGGCAAGGACAGCCCCAGCATTTT.

The chain employs TRBV7-9 and TRBJ1-1; D is uncertain. Deletions cut 1 base from V and 0 bases from J, with 9 bases between. The germline V gene encodes CDR1 SEHNR and CDR2 FQNEAQ (reference sequence). This CDR3 contains 15 residues. DNA of the CDR3: TGTGCCAGCAGCTTAGTGGTGATCATGAACACTGAAGCTTTCTTT. Translating it yields CASSLVVIMNTEAFF.

The chain employs TRBV7-2 and TRBJ2-1, with TRBD2 identical over 10 bases. The CDR3 consists of 15 residues. Germline V CDR1 and CDR2: SGHTA, FQGNSA. The V segment lost 5 bases and the J segment 8 bases; nucleotides outside the gene matches: 9. This CDR3 reads CASSLSEAGGYEQFF. CDR3 nucleotides: TGTGCCAGCAGCCTCAGTGAAGCGGGAGGGTATGAGCAGTTCTTC.

This chain joins TRBV2 and TRBJ2-7; D remains ambiguous. The CDR3 totals 11 residues. Germline loops: CDR1 SNHLY, CDR2 FYNNEI. Trimming took off 3 bases at V and 0 bases at J, with 0 bases between the two ends. The CDR3 DNA is TGTGCCAGCAGTGACTCCTACGAGCAGTACTTC. This codes for CASSDSYEQYF.

The genes are TRBV6-5 and TRBJ1-6; D remains unclear. V was pared by 0 bases and J by 6 bases, with 6 bases between. The CDR3 length is 14 residues. Germline V gives CDR1 MNHEY, CDR2 SVGAGI. Written as DNA, the CDR3 is TGTGCCAGCAGTTACTCGCCAGCTAATTCACCCCTCCACTTT. Protein product: CASSYSPANSPLHF.